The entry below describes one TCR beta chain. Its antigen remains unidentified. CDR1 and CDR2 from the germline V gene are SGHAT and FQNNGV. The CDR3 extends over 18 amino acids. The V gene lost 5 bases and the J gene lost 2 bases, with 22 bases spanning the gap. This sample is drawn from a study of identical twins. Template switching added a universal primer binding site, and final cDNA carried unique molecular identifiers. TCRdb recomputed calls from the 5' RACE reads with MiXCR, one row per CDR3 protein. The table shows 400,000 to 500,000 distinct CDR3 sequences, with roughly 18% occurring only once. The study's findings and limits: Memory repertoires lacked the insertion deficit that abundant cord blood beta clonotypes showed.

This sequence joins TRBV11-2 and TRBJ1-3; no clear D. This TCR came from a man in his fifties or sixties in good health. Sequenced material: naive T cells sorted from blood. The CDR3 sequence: CASSLALFRIEAGNTIYF. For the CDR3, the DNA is TGTGCCAGCAGCCTCGCCTTGTTCAGGATAGAGGCTGGAAACACCATATATTTT.